These T cell receptor beta chains were read from a single sample in a study. Using its own MiXCR run on the RT-PCR reads, TCRdb lists one record per CDR3 protein. This table has 550,000 to 750,000 distinct CDR3 sequences, 11% to 15% appearing once. Specimen: memory CD4+ T cells from blood. Source of these receptors: a female donor in good health, serving as a healthy control. Each CDR3 is given with its conserved first and last residue. Each record gives: V gene, D gene, clone size, J gene, CDR3 DNA, CDR3 protein. D genes are given only for firm matches. Clone size appears in some rows only: once, few, many, or a class for an expanded clone.

TRBV7-2	-	-	TRBJ1-5	TGTGCCAGCAGCTTAGGCAAGGGCAATCAGCCCCAGCATTTT	CASSLGKGNQPQHF
TRBV7-3	TRBD2	many	TRBJ2-7	TGTGCCAGCAGCCCGGGGGGAGACAGACCCTACGAGCAGTACTTC	CASSPGGDRPYEQYF
TRBV6-2/TRBV6-3	TRBD2	few	TRBJ2-3	TGTGCCAGCAGCCCAAGGCCTAGCGGGAACACAGATACGCAGTATTTT	CASSPRPSGNTDTQYF
TRBV15	-	many	TRBJ2-5	TGTGCCACCAAGCAGGGCACCCAAGAGACCCAGTACTTC	CATKQGTQETQYF
TRBV20-1	-	many	TRBJ1-5	TGCAGTGCTAGAGGCCTTAATAGCAATCAGCCCCAGCATTTT	CSARGLNSNQPQHF
TRBV20-1	-	-	TRBJ1-6	TGCAGTGCTAGAGTCAGCTCCTATAATTCACCCCTCCACTTT	CSARVSSYNSPLHF
TRBV7-2	TRBD1	few	TRBJ1-4	TGTGCCAGCAGCTTACCGACAGGGGTTGGGGAAAAACTGTTTTTT	CASSLPTGVGEKLFF
TRBV6-1	-	-	TRBJ1-2	TGTGCCAGCAGTGAAGGTTGGGGGGCTACCCTTAACTATGGCTACACCTTC	CASSEGWGATLNYGYTF
TRBV5-1	-	-	TRBJ2-2	TGCGCCAGCAGCTTGGGCCCCGGCGAGGCCGGGGAGCTGTTTTTT	CASSLGPGEAGELFF
TRBV11-1	TRBD2	few	TRBJ2-3	TGTGCCAGCAGCGCAGCCTACCGGGACTACCGCAGGGTTACGCAGTATTTT	CASSAAYRDYRRVTQYF
TRBV7-8	-	-	TRBJ2-3	TGTGCCAGCAGCCAAGGGGCCCAGGCCGATACGCAGTATTTT	CASSQGAQADTQYF
TRBV12-3/TRBV12-4	TRBD2	-	TRBJ2-7	TGTGCCAGCAGGGAGGGACTAGCGGAGTCCTACGAGCAGTACTTC	CASREGLAESYEQYF
TRBV24-1	-	many	TRBJ2-5	TGTGCCACCAGTGAACGAGGGATGCGGGAGACCCAGTACTTC	CATSERGMRETQYF
TRBV3-1	-	-	TRBJ2-1	TGTGCCAGCAGCCAAGAACAAATCTCCTACAATGAGCAGTTCTTC	CASSQEQISYNEQFF
TRBV7-6	-	-	TRBJ2-1	TGTGCCAGCAGCACAAGCCGCGGACCCTACAATGAGCAGTTCTTC	CASSTSRGPYNEQFF
TRBV7-8	-	-	TRBJ1-5	TGTGCCAGCAGCTTAGTTGGCAGGGCACTTGATCAGCCCCAGCATTTT	CASSLVGRALDQPQHF
TRBV9	-	many	TRBJ2-7	TGTGCCAGCAGCGTAGCTCGGAATGGGCGGAAGACCTACGAGCAGTACTTC	CASSVARNGRKTYEQYF
TRBV5-5	-	-	TRBJ2-3	TGTGCCAGCATGCGGCCTTACACAGATACGCAGTATTTT	CASMRPYTDTQYF
TRBV7-9	-	-	TRBJ2-7	TGTGCCAGCAGCTTAGAATTCGGGTATGACGAGCAGTACTTC	CASSLEFGYDEQYF
TRBV11-1	-	many	TRBJ1-3	TGTGCCAGCAGCTTCTTCTCCGGAAACACCATATATTTT	CASSFFSGNTIYF
TRBV7-3	-	-	TRBJ2-7	TGTGCCAGCAGCCCTTCCAACGAGCAGTACTTC	CASSPSNEQYF
TRBV7-3	-	many	TRBJ1-1	TGTGCCAGCAGCTCAGGGACTCACGCAGGTGAAGCTTTCTTT	CASSSGTHAGEAFF
TRBV10-3	-	many	TRBJ2-1	TGTGCCATCAGTGCAGGAGTGTCCTACAATGAGCAGTTCTTC	CAISAGVSYNEQFF
TRBV27	TRBD1	-	TRBJ2-2	TGTGCCAGCAGTATGGGACAGGGTTTCCCCGGGGAGCTGTTTTTT	CASSMGQGFPGELFF
TRBV5-1	-	-	TRBJ1-1	TGCGCCAGCAGCTCCGGTCGGGTAACGGACACTGAAGCTTTCTTT	CASSSGRVTDTEAFF
TRBV7-2	-	few	TRBJ2-2	TGTGCCAGCAGCTTCAGGGGGGAGCGGGAGCTGTTTTTT	CASSFRGERELFF
TRBV20-1	-	few	TRBJ2-7	TGCAGTGCTAGTCAGGGGACCCCCAGGGACGAGCAGTACTTC	CSASQGTPRDEQYF